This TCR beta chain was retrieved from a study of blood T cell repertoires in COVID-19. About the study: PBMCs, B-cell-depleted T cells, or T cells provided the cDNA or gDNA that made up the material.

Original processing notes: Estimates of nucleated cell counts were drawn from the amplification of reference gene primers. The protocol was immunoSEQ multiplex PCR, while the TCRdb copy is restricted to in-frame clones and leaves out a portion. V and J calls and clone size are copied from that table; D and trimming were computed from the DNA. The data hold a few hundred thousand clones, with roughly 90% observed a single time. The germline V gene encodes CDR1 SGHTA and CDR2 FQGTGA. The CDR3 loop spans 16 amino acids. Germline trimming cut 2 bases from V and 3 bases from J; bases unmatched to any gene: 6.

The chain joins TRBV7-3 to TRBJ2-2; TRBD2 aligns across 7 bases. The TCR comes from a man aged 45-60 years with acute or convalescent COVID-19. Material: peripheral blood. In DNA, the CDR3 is TGTGCCAGCAGCTTATCCGGGGGGTCGTACACCGGGGAGCTGTTTTTT. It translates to CASSLSGGSYTGELFF.